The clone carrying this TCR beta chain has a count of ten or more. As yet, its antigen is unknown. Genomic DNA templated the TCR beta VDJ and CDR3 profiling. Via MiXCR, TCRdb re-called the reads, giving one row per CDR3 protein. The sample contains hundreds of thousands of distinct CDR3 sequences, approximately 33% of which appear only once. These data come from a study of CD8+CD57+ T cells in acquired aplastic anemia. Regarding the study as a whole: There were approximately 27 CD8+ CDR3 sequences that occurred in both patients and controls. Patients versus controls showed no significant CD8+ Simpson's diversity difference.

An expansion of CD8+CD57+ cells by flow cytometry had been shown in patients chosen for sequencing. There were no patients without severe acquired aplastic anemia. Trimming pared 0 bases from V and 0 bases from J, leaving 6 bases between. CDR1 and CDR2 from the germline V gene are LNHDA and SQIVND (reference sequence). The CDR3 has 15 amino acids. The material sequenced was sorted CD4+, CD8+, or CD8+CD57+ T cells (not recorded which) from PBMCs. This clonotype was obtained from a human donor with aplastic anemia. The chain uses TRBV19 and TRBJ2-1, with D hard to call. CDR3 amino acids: CASSIDSSSYNEQFF. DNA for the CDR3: TGTGCCAGTAGTATAGATAGCAGCTCCTACAATGAGCAGTTCTTC.